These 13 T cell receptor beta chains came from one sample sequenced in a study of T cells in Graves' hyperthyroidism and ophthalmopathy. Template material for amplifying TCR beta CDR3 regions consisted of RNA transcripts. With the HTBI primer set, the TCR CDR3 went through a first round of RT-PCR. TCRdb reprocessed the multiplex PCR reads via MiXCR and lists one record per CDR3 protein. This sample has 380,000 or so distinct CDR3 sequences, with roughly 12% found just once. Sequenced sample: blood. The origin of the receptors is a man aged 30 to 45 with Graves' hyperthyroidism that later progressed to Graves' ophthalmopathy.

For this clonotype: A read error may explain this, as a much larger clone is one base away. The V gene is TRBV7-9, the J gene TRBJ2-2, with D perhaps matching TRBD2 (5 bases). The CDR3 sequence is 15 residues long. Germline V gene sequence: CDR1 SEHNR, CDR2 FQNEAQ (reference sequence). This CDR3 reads CTSSLVAGYTGELFF. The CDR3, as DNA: TGTACCAGCAGCTTAGTTGCGGGTTACACCGGGGAGCTGTTTTTT.

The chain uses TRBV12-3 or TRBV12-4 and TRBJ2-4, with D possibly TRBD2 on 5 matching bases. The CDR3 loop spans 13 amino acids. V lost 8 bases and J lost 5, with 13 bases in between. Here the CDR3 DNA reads TGTGCCAGCCTATCCCCCGGGGAAAACATTCAGTACTTC. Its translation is CASLSPGENIQYF.

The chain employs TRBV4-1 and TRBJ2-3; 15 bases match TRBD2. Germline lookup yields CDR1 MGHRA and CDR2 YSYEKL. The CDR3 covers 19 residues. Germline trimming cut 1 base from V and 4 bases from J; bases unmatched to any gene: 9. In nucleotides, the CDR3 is TGCGCCAGCAGCCAAGTGGGACTAGCGGGGGGATACGGGGCAGATACGCAGTATTTT. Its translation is CASSQVGLAGGYGADTQYF.

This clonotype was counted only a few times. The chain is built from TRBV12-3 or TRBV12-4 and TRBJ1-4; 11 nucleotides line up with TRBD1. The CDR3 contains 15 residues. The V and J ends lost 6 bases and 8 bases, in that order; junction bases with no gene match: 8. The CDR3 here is CASSSGDRGAEKLFF. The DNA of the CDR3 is TGTGCCAGCAGCTCCGGGGACAGGGGGGCCGAAAAACTGTTTTTT.

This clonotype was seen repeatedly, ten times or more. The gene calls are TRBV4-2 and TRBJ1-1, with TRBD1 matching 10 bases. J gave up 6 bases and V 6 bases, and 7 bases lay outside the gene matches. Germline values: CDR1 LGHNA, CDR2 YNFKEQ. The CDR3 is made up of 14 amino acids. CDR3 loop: CASRGDRGVPEAFF. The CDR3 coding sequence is TGTGCCAGCAGAGGGGACAGGGGAGTTCCTGAAGCTTTCTTT.

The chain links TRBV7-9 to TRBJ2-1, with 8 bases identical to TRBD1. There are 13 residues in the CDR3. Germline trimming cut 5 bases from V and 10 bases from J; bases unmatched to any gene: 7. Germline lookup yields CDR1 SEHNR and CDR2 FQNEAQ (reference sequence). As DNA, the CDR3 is TGTGCCAGCAGCACAGGGGGGACCCCAGAGCAGTTCTTC. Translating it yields CASSTGGTPEQFF.

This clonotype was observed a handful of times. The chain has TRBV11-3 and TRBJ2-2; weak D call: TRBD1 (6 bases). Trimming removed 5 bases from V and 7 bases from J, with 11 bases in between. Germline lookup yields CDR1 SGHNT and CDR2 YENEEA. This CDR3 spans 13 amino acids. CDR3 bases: TGTGCCAGCAGCCAGGGACAACTCGGGGAGCTGTTTTTT. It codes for CASSQGQLGELFF.

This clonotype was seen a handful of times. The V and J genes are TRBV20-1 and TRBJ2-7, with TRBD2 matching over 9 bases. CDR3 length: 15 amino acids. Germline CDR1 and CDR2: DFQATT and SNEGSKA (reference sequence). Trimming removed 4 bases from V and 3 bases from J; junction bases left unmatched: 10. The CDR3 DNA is TGCAGTGCTAAGCGGCCAGCGGGGGGATTCTACGAGCAGTACTTC. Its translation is CSAKRPAGGFYEQYF.

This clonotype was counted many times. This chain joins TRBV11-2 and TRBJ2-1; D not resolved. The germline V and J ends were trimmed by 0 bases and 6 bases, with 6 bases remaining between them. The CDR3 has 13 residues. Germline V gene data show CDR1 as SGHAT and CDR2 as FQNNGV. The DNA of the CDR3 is TGTGCCAGCAGCTTAGATCTGGGCAATGAGCAGTTCTTC. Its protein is CASSLDLGNEQFF.

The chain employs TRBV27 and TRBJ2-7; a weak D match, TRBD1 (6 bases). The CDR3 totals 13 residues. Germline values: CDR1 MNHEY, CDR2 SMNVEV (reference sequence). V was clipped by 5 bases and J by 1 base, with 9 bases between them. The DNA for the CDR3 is TGTGCCAGCAGTGGACAGTTGTCCTACGAGCAGTACTTC. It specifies CASSGQLSYEQYF.

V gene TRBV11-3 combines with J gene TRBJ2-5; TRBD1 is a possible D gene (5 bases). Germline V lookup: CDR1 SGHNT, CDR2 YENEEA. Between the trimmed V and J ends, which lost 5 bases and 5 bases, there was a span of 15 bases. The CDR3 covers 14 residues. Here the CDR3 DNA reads TGTGCCAGCAGCGCACACAAGGGGCCGGAGACCCAGTACTTC. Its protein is CASSAHKGPETQYF.

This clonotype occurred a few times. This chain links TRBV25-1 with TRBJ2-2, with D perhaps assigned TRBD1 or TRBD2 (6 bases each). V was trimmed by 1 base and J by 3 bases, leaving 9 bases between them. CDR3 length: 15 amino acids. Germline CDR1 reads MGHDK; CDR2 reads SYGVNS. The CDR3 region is CASSESGADTGELFF. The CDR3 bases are TGTGCCAGCAGTGAATCGGGGGCCGACACCGGGGAGCTGTTTTTT.

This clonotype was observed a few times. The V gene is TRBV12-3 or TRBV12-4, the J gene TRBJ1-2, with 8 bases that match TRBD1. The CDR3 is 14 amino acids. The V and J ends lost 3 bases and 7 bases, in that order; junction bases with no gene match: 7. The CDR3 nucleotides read TGTGCCAGCAGTTTCGACAGGGGAAGAAGTGGCTACACCTTC. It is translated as CASSFDRGRSGYTF.